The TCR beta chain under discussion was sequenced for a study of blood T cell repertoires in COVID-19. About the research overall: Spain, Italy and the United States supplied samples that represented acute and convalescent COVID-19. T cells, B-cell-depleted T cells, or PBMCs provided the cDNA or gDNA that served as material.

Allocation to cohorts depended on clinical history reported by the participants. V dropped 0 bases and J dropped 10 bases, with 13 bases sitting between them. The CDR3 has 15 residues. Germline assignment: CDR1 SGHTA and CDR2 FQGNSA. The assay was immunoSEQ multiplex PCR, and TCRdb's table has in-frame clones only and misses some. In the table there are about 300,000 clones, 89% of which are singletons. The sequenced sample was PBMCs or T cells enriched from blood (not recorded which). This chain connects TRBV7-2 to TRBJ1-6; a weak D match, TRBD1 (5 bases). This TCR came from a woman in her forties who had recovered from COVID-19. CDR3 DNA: TGTGCCAGCAGCTTAGCTGCGGGGGTAAGGTCACCCCTCCACTTT. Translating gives CASSLAAGVRSPLHF.